This TCR beta chain was sequenced in a study of blood T cell repertoires in COVID-19 (dated by TCRdb to the early 2020s). Background on the whole study: The collaborator samples originated in the United States, Italy and Spain and spanned the acute and convalescent phases of COVID-19. Samples came from the ongoing ImmuneRACE study (first 160 participants) plus 1,254 subjects from 6 global collaborators. Where available, HLA class I and class II types were taken from metadata supplied by the sample provider and were not determined by assay-based typing. The material from the prospective study consisted of cDNA or gDNA derived from T cells, B-cell-depleted T cells, or PBMCs. Subjects who had been exposed to COVID-19, were actively infected with it, or had recovered from it provided the deeply sampled blood TCRbeta repertoires that made up the dataset. The repertoires were released in a freely available public database intended as a resource for research on the immune response to SARS-CoV-2. A de-identified subject ID, COVID-19 status, age in years and sex were almost always included in the sample metadata. The full study reports these points: The amount of clinical and demographic metadata varied by source and participant and was provided uncurated.

In the case of this clone: Its cognate antigen has yet to be identified. No base qualities exist here, and no much larger clone lies one base off it.

Collaborating institutions collected whole blood in K2EDTA tubes following their own protocols. For TCRbeta analysis, collaborators shipped samples as frozen whole blood, isolated PBMCs, or DNA extracted from either of those sample types. The immunoSEQ Assay, a bias-controlled multiplex PCR, was used to amplify TCRbeta CDR3 regions from genomic DNA. Processing in the source paper ran as follows. The number of nucleated cells in each sample was estimated by amplification of reference gene primers within the assay. To quantify the absolute abundance of each unique TCRbeta CDR3 rearrangement, sequence reads were collapsed and filtered. For each sample, productive Simpson clonality was calculated as the square root of Simpson's diversity index over productive rearrangements. Not all clones reach the TCRdb copy of this immuneACCESS table, which keeps in-frame sequences only. Checked studies attribute under half of the gap to unresolved V genes and leave the rest unexplained. The D gene and trimming were derived from the DNA, and the V and J assignments and clone size from that table. The sample table contains 130,000 or so clones; only one count was recorded for almost 85% of them. The top ten clones comprise 10% to 15% of the sample.

The CDR3, cysteine through phenylalanine, is 15 amino acids long. Here the CDR3 DNA is all that survives: 45 bases in frame from base 1. CDR1 and CDR2 are read off the germline V gene as SGHRS and YFSETQ. The trim is 0 bases for V and 3 bases for J, with a gap of 9 bases between the germline ends. This chain is built from TRBV5-1 and TRBJ1-4, with a weak D call of TRBD1 (5 bases match). The sequence was collected from a human donor in a cohort sampled during active COVID-19. Source material: peripheral blood. The CDR3 protein is CASSLVPQANEKLFF. In nucleotides, the sequence is TGCGCCAGCAGCTTGGTGCCACAGGCTAATGAAAAACTGTTTTTT.